Detailed here is one TCR beta chain. Its specificity is not known. The sample originates from a study of CD8 T cells in Susac syndrome. General study points: In its TCR sequencing and HLA analysis, the study acknowledged that the number of individuals was relatively small.

The authors reverse transcribed roughly 0.5 to 1 ug RNA with random hexamers. Each CDR3 protein gets one entry after TCRdb re-called the immunoSEQ multiplex PCR reads with MiXCR. The data show around 160,000 distinct CDR3 sequences, approximately 93% seen once. Sequencing was performed on CD4+ T cells from PBMCs. The sequence was collected from a human donor with multiple sclerosis.

CDR3 nucleotides: TGTGCCAGCTCACCGTCCAGGGGCGCGGGAGATACGCAGTATTTT. Protein product: CASSPSRGAGDTQYF. J is TRBJ2-3 and V is TRBV18; D perhaps matches TRBD1 (6 bases). Looked up from germline, CDR1 is KGHSH and CDR2 is LQKENI. Trimming took off 3 bases at V and 5 bases at J, with 15 bases between the two ends. The CDR3 is made up of 15 amino acids.